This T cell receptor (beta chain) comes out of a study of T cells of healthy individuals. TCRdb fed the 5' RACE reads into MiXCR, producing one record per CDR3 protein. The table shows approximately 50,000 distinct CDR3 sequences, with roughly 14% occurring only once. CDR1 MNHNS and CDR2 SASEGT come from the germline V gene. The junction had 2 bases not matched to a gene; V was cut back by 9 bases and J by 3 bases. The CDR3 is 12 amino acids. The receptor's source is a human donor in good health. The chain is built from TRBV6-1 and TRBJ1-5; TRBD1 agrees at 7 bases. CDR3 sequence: CARGQPNQPQHF. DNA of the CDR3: TGTGCCAGGGGACAGCCCAATCAGCCCCAGCATTTT.